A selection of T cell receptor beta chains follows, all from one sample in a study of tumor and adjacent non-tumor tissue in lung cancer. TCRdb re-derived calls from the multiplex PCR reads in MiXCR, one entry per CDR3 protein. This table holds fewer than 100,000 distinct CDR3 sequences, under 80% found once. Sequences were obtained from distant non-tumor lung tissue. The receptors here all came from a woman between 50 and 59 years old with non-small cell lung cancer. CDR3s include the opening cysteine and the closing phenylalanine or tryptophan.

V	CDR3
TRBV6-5	CASRTGLQAGEPFF
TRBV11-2	CASSLVSGSNSPLHF
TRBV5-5	CASSASPDWNQAQHF
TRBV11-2	CASSLGGKRYF
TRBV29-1	CSVEGREPYNEQYF
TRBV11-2	CASSPRTSVRTLWERYF
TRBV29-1	CSAPWGEKQYF
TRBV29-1	CSVEDQEGWVVGNEQFF
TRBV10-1	CASIEAGCIYEQYF
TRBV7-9	CASNSTGEGSALHF
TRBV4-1	CASSQGGVYEYYF
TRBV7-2	CASSSQGAEISPLHF
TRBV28	CASSLLRGSSYNEQFF
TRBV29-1	CSIEHRREKLFF
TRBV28	CASSREGMTNPPLHF
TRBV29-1	CSVEDEGTSGNFPGDLFF
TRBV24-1	CATSGSDGTVNEQFF
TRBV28	CASSRQGLSNQPQHF
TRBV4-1	CPSSQEGLAYNEQFF
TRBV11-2	CASSLEAGGYNELFF
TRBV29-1	CSVRGGIAGSADSQYF
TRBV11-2	CASSRSGTNNEQYF